This T cell receptor (beta chain) was identified in a study of cytomegalovirus exposure and HLA in healthy donors. PCR involved 60 Vbeta and 13 Jbeta primers. Here immunoSEQ multiplex PCR was the method, and the copy in TCRdb shows in-frame clones only, minus some. With fewer than 250,000 clones in the sample, the ten largest clones hold roughly 0.98%. Concerning this clone: The antigen is undetermined.

Trimming cost V 6 bases and J 1 base, with 9 bases left between them. CDR1 and CDR2 from the germline V gene are MNHNY and SVGAGI (reference sequence). This CDR3 has 13 amino acids. Notes on the study in general: Looking again later, the authors saw that most CMV-associated TCR beta chains seemed HLA-restricted. Cytomegalovirus association was listed for about 170 TCR beta chains. It was taken for granted in presence/absence analyses that sequencing depth across donors was roughly uniform.

The sample comprised PBMCs. The V call is TRBV6-6, the J call TRBJ1-1; D remains unclear. The clonotype originates from a woman between 25 and 40 years old in good health and CMV-seropositive. In DNA, the CDR3 is TGTGCCAGCAGCAAGCGGGGGAACACTGAAGCTTTCTTT. Protein product: CASSKRGNTEAFF.